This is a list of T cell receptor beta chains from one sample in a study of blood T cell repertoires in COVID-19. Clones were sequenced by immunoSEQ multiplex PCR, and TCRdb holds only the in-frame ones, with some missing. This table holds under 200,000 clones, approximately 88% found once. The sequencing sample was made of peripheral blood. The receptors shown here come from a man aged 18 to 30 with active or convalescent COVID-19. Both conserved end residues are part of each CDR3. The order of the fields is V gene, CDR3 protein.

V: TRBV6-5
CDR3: CASSRGTQTYNEQFF

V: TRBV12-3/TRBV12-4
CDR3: CASSRQGYTEAFF

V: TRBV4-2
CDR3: CASSQDQGGGYGYTF

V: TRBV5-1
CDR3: CASSPRRQGVDTQYF

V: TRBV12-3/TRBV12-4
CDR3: CASRQDGSDTQYF

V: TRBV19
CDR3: CASSRSRNQPQHF

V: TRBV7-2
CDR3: CASSLGLAGARTDTQYF

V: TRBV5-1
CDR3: CASSLEQATDTQYF

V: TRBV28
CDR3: CASSTSGRGQFF

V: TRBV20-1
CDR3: CSASIRNEQFF

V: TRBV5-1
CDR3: CASLPRGNEQFF

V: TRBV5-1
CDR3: CASSLATGTGGRGEKLFF

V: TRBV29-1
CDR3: CSVGAGSGGYGYTF

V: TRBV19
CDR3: CASSIRQGQETQYF

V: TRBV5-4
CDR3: CASSSAVDRGDTQYF

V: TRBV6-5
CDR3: CASMTALYGYTF

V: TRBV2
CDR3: CASRVAGGPHNEQFF

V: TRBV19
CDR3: CASSILLSGISPLHF

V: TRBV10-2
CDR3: CASSETPQVSYNSPLHF

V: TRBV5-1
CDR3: CASSLVKMGLSTDTQYF

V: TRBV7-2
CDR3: CASSTSGGSSYNEQFF

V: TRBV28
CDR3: CASNSPGLAGLGQFF